The TCR beta chain under discussion was sequenced for a study of technical replicates of blood from a few donors. The germline V gene encodes CDR1 SNHLY and CDR2 FYNNEI. V was clipped by 5 bases and J by 7 bases, with 9 bases between them. This CDR3 is built from 12 residues. Here immunoSEQ multiplex PCR was the method, and the copy in TCRdb shows in-frame clones only, minus some. The repertoire holds about 88,000 clones, just under 95% seen once, with 0.2% to 0.3% in the top ten. The receptor's source is a human donor in good health. Sequenced: T cells isolated from PBMCs. This chain uses TRBV2 with TRBJ1-5; D unclear. The CDR3 DNA is TGTGCCAGCAGTCTAGAAACCCAGCCCCAGCATTTT. Amino acids: CASSLETQPQHF. Full variable domain (remainder filled in from reference TRBV2 and TRBJ1-5): EPEVTQTPSHQVTQMGQEVILRCVPISNHLYFYWYRQILGQKVEFLVSFYNNEISEKSEIFDDQFSVERPDGSNFTLKIRSTKLEDSAMYFCASSLETQPQHFGDGTRLSIL.